This T cell receptor (beta chain) was sequenced in a study of graft-versus-host responses after intestinal transplantation. On the study more broadly: Following induction with anti-thymocyte globulin, all recipients were given tacrolimus and steroids for around three years.

Study observations and caveats: GvH clones turned up in recipient marrow; some had shown up first in ileum or blood. High graft-versus-host to host-versus-graft clonal ratios were seen in allografts of patients with graft-donor T cell macrochimerism.

Trimming took off 9 bases at V and 9 bases at J, with 12 bases between the two ends. The germline V gene has CDR1 LNHDA and CDR2 SQIVND (reference sequence). The CDR3 consists of 12 residues. The method was immunoSEQ multiplex PCR; TCRdb's version includes in-frame clones alone and lacks a portion of them. Among roughly 70,000 clones listed, around 90% were seen once. A word on this clone: Its antigen is unknown.

The sequence was obtained from a human patient who received an intestinal transplant, so some T cells may come from the graft donor. Here the sequenced sample was bone marrow, taken roughly 780 days after intestinal transplantation. V is TRBV19 and J is TRBJ1-6; tentative D call: TRBD1 (6 bases). CDR3 protein: CASRRGASPLHF. The DNA of the CDR3 is TGTGCCAGCCGTCGGGGGGCTTCACCCCTCCACTTT.